A single sample is the source of the 27 T cell receptor beta chains below, sequenced in a study of T cells in Graves' hyperthyroidism and ophthalmopathy (dated by TCRdb to between 2017 and 2020). The library was obtained by multiplex PCR. The sequencing machine was an Illumina HiSeq 2000. The TCR beta CDR3 regions were amplified from the RNA transcripts. For the first round of RT-PCR on the TCR CDR3, the HTBI primer set was used together with the Qiagen OneStep RT-PCR kit. TCRdb reworked the public reads: Q25 trimming with fastp, MiXCR clone assembly, productive beta chains retained. When rows share a CDR3 protein, they turn into one entry using the most common DNA and genes. The sample yields fewer than 650,000 distinct CDR3 sequences; roughly 14% were counted once. The ten most abundant clones make up around 5.4% of the sample. Sequencing was performed on blood. These receptors came from a woman in her 30s with Graves' hyperthyroidism that later progressed to Graves' ophthalmopathy.

The chain has TRBV12-3 or TRBV12-4 and TRBJ1-1, with D uncertain. V lost 5 bases and J lost 1, with 14 bases in between. The CDR3 contains 15 residues. CDR3 protein: CASSRLGSRNTEAFF. CDR3 DNA sequence: TGTGCCAGCAGTCGCTTGGGGTCCCGGAACACTGAAGCTTTCTTT.

This chain uses TRBV6-1 with TRBJ2-7, with TRBD1 matching 12 bases. Unmatched junction bases numbered 8, after V lost 6 bases and J lost 5 bases. Germline V lookup: CDR1 MNHNS, CDR2 SASEGT. The CDR3 is made up of 15 amino acids. The chain's CDR3 is CASRRGTGGMNEQYF. The CDR3 nucleotides are TGTGCCAGCAGGCGGGGGACAGGGGGCATGAACGAGCAGTACTTC.

This clonotype has a count of ten or more. V gene TRBV20-1 combines with J gene TRBJ1-1; no clear D gene. Germline assignment: CDR1 DFQATT and CDR2 SNEGSKA (reference sequence). This CDR3 comprises 15 residues. Trimming removed 1 base from V and 0 bases from J, with 12 bases in between. CDR3 nucleotide sequence: TGCAGTGCTAGAGTTGTGCGGGCCATGAACACTGAAGCTTTCTTT. This codes for CSARVVRAMNTEAFF.

This clonotype was detected many times. Here the CDR3 DNA reads TGTGCCAGCGGGGGGACAGGGGTCACCGGGGAGCTGTTTTTT. Its protein product is CASGGTGVTGELFF. The chain carries TRBV12-3 or TRBV12-4 and TRBJ2-2, with 10 bases aligning to TRBD1. The CDR3 runs 14 residues. V lost 8 bases and J lost 4; bases outside the gene matches: 4.

This clonotype was found many times. The rearrangement uses TRBV7-9 and TRBJ2-7; TRBD2 matches at 10 bases. The CDR3 loop spans 16 amino acids. Germline assignment: CDR1 SEHNR and CDR2 FQNEAQ (reference sequence). J gave up 3 bases and V 4 bases, and 9 bases lay outside the gene matches. The CDR3 reads CASSSLGAGGFYEQYF. The DNA for the CDR3 is TGTGCCAGCAGCTCCCTTGGAGCGGGAGGGTTCTACGAGCAGTACTTC.

The J gene is TRBJ2-1, the V gene TRBV9; 12 bases are shared with TRBD2. V lost 2 bases to trimming and J lost 3 bases; unmatched junction nucleotides: 9. The CDR3 is made up of 18 amino acids. Germline-derived CDR1 and CDR2 are SGDLS and YYNGEE. CDR3 nucleotide sequence: TGTGCCAGCAGCGTCTCCGGGACTAGCGGGCAGAACTACAATGAGCAGTTCTTC. This codes for CASSVSGTSGQNYNEQFF.

On this clonotype itself: Being one base from a much bigger clone, this may be a read error. CDR3 coding DNA: TGTGCCTGGAATTGGGCAGTCCAAGAGGCCCAGTACTTC. Amino acid sequence: CAWNWAVQEAQYF. The genes are TRBV30 and TRBJ2-5; unclear D gene. Germline values: CDR1 GTSNPN, CDR2 SVGIG (reference sequence). The length of the CDR3 is 13 residues. Full variable domain (remainder filled in from reference TRBV30 and TRBJ2-5): SQTIHQWPATLVQPVGSPLSLECTVEGTSNPNLYWYRQAAGRGLQLLFYSVGIGQISSEVPQNLSASRPQDRQFILSSKKLLLSDSGFYLCAWNWAVQEAQYFGPGTRLLVL.

This clonotype was recorded many times. The chain is built from TRBV20-1 and TRBJ1-5; D remains ambiguous. Germline CDR1 DFQATT, CDR2 SNEGSKA (reference sequence). The V and J ends lost 5 bases and 0 bases respectively, with 14 bases between them. This CDR3 has 15 residues. CDR3 DNA: TGCAGTGCTCCATCACAAGCGTATAGCAATCAGCCCCAGCATTTT. As protein: CSAPSQAYSNQPQHF.

This chain joins TRBV11-2 and TRBJ2-1; the match to TRBD2 covers 14 bases. The V segment lost 3 bases and the J segment 9 bases; nucleotides outside the gene matches: 7. Germline loops: CDR1 SGHAT, CDR2 FQNNGV. The CDR3 is made up of 16 amino acids. The CDR3 coding sequence is TGTGCCAGCAGCTTTATTCCGGGACTAGCGGGAGTTGAGCAGTTCTTC. Translation gives CASSFIPGLAGVEQFF. The full variable domain, its missing parts supplied by reference TRBV11-2 and TRBJ2-1, is EAGVAQSPRYKIIEKRQSVAFWCNPISGHATLYWYQQILGQGPKLLIQFQNNGVVDDSQLPKDRFSAERLKGVDSTLKIQPAKLEDSAVYLCASSFIPGLAGVEQFFGPGTRLTVL.

This clonotype was recorded at least ten times. The rearrangement joins TRBV20-1 to TRBJ1-2, with D unresolved. The CDR3 is 12 residues long. Germline CDR1 and CDR2: DFQATT and SNEGSKA (reference sequence). The V and J ends lost 8 bases and 2 bases respectively, with 12 bases between them. The CDR3 nucleotides read TGCAGTTCAAGTGGTCTAAACTATGGCTACACCTTC. Protein sequence: CSSSGLNYGYTF.

The chain links TRBV20-1 to TRBJ2-7; perhaps TRBD1 as D (6 bases). The germline CDR1 and CDR2 sequences are DFQATT and SNEGSKA (reference sequence). V lost 3 bases to trimming and J lost 3 bases, with 9 bases between them. The CDR3 runs 12 residues. CDR3 nucleotides: TGCAGTGCTAGGGAAGGGGGCTACGAGCAGTACTTC. Its protein product is CSAREGGYEQYF.

This clonotype has just one count. V gene TRBV20-1 combines with J gene TRBJ1-1, with D unclear. The length of the CDR3 is 12 residues. CDR1 DFQATT and CDR2 SNEGSKA come from the germline V gene (reference sequence). V was cut by 6 bases and J by 3 bases, with 11 bases left in between. The CDR3 reads CSAATLDTEAFF. The CDR3, as DNA: TGCAGTGCAGCGACCCTGGACACTGAAGCTTTCTTT.

This clonotype was seen at least ten times. The chain is built from TRBV6-1 and TRBJ1-1; D not certain. The CDR3 contains 17 residues. V gave up 5 bases and J gave up 4 bases, with 23 bases separating them. Germline lookup yields CDR1 MNHNS and CDR2 SASEGT. CDR3 protein: CASSFGGQSQWGTEAFF. In DNA, the CDR3 is TGTGCCAGCAGTTTCGGTGGGCAGTCTCAATGGGGCACTGAAGCTTTCTTT.

The sample holds many counts of this clonotype. V is TRBV3-1 and J is TRBJ1-6; unclear D gene. Germline V gene lookup returns CDR1 LGHDT and CDR2 YNNKEL (reference sequence). The CDR3 extends over 14 amino acids. Trimming took 0 bases from V and 9 from J, leaving 9 bases between them. The CDR3 here is CASSQDIRGSPLHF. CDR3 DNA sequence: TGTGCCAGCAGCCAAGATATCCGTGGTTCACCCCTCCACTTT. The variable domain in full, with the rest retrieved from reference TRBV3-1 and TRBJ1-6, is DTAVSQTPKYLVTQMGNDKSIKCEQNLGHDTMYWYKQDSKKFLKIMFSYNNKELIINETVPNRFSPKSPDKAHLNLHINSLELGDSAVYFCASSQDIRGSPLHFGNGTRLTVT.

In its sample, this clonotype was seen many times. This chain uses TRBV5-1 with TRBJ2-6; tentatively, D is TRBD1 or TRBD2 (5 bases each). The V gene lost 6 bases and the J gene lost 4 bases, with 14 bases spanning the gap. The germline V gene encodes CDR1 SGHRS and CDR2 YFSETQ. This CDR3 spans 15 amino acids. The DNA for the CDR3 is TGCGCCAGCACCCCGGGGCCTGGCGGGGCCAACGTCCTGACTTTC. This sequence encodes CASTPGPGGANVLTF.

This clonotype was observed at least ten times. The rearrangement joins TRBV20-1 to TRBJ1-3; D gene ambiguous. The V end lost 8 bases, the J end lost 0 bases, and 5 bases lay between the germline ends. The V gene's germline CDR1 is DFQATT and CDR2 SNEGSKA (reference sequence). This CDR3 has 11 amino acids. The CDR3 region has the DNA TGCAGTTTAAGCTCTGGAAACACCATATATTTT. It encodes CSLSSGNTIYF.

This clonotype was picked up many times. The chain combines TRBV7-8 with TRBJ1-5; D not certain. This CDR3 is built from 14 residues. The germline CDR1 and CDR2 sequences are SGHVS and FQNEAQ. Trimming cost V 7 bases and J 1 base, with 11 bases left between them. This chain's CDR3 is CASNQMGSNQPQHF. The DNA for the CDR3 is TGTGCCAGCAACCAAATGGGGAGCAATCAGCCCCAGCATTTT.

This clonotype was found a few times. V is TRBV27 and J is TRBJ1-1; 7 positions agree with TRBD1. The CDR3 covers 16 residues. V shed 5 bases and J 0 bases; nucleotides not matched to a gene: 9. Germline CDR1 MNHEY, CDR2 SMNVEV (reference sequence). Here the CDR3 reads CASSPHSGQMNTEAFF. CDR3 sequence (DNA): TGTGCCAGCAGTCCTCACTCGGGACAGATGAACACTGAAGCTTTCTTT.

This clonotype was picked up many times. CDR3 region: CASSLPGNEQYF. In nucleotides, the CDR3 is TGTGCCAGCAGTTTACCTGGGAACGAGCAGTACTTC. The J gene is TRBJ2-7, the V gene TRBV27; the D is unclear. Trimming took off 2 bases at V and 5 bases at J, with 7 bases between the two ends. The CDR3 is 12 amino acids. Germline lookup yields CDR1 MNHEY and CDR2 SMNVEV (reference sequence).

This clonotype was detected ten times or more. This chain uses TRBV19 with TRBJ2-2; 7 bases align to TRBD2. After removal of 3 bases from V and 0 bases from J, the junction contained 4 bases not matched to a gene. The CDR3 sequence is 16 residues long. CDR1 is LNHDA, CDR2 SQIVND, per germline (reference sequence). CDR3 loop: CASSILAGSNTGELFF. The DNA of the CDR3 is TGTGCCAGTAGTATCTTAGCGGGTTCGAACACCGGGGAGCTGTTTTTT.

The genes are TRBV11-2 and TRBJ2-5; the D gene is possibly TRBD1 (6 bases). Germline assignment: CDR1 SGHAT and CDR2 FQNNGV. V was trimmed by 6 bases and J by 3 bases, leaving 11 bases between them. There are 13 residues in the CDR3. This CDR3 is CASRSGQKETQYF. The CDR3 nucleotides are TGTGCCAGCAGATCTGGACAGAAAGAGACCCAGTACTTC. The whole variable domain, filled in from reference TRBV11-2 and TRBJ2-5, reads EAGVAQSPRYKIIEKRQSVAFWCNPISGHATLYWYQQILGQGPKLLIQFQNNGVVDDSQLPKDRFSAERLKGVDSTLKIQPAKLEDSAVYLCASRSGQKETQYFGPGTRLLVL.

The table lists this clonotype with many counts. The rearrangement joins TRBV24-1 to TRBJ2-7; no reliable D call. Germline loops: CDR1 KGHDR, CDR2 SFDVKD. V lost 2 bases and J lost 5, with 6 bases in between. The CDR3 is 12 amino acids. The CDR3 DNA sequence: TGTGCCACCAGTGATTCAGGTAACGAGCAGTACTTC. Translating it yields CATSDSGNEQYF.

This clonotype was found a few times. Relative to the germline gene, one junction end is altered; a read error may explain this. V and J are TRBV7-6 and TRBJ2-1; tentatively, D is TRBD2 (7 bases). CDR3 length: 16 residues. Germline V lookup: CDR1 SGHVS, CDR2 FNYEAQ. The CDR3 loop is CASSLRASGEGNEQLF. The DNA for the CDR3 is TGTGCCAGCAGCTTAAGGGCATCAGGGGAGGGCAATGAGCAGCTCTTC.

The chain combines TRBV28 with TRBJ2-4; the D is unclear. The CDR3 is made up of 11 amino acids. The V end was cut by 7 bases, the J end by 9 bases, with 10 bases between. Per the germline V gene, CDR1 is MDHEN and CDR2 is SYDVKM. CDR3 region: CASNLKGIQYF. The DNA of the CDR3 is TGTGCCAGCAACTTGAAGGGCATTCAGTACTTC.

The table lists this clonotype with many counts. This chain connects TRBV18 to TRBJ1-2, with 9 nucleotides matching TRBD1. V dropped 2 bases and J dropped 8; count of bases not matched to a gene: 9. This CDR3 comprises 15 residues. CDR1 KGHSH and CDR2 LQKENI come from the germline V gene. The CDR3 here is CASSPSLTGGRGYTF. CDR3 coding DNA: TGTGCCAGCTCACCATCCTTAACAGGGGGCAGAGGCTACACCTTC.

This clonotype came up many times. V gene TRBV9 combines with J gene TRBJ1-2, with TRBD1 matching 8 bases. Per the germline V gene, CDR1 is SGDLS and CDR2 is YYNGEE. CDR3 length: 17 amino acids. V trimming: 0 bases; J trimming: 3 bases; junction bases outside the gene matches: 10. In DNA form, the CDR3 reads TGTGCCAGCAGCGTAGCTTACGGGGACAGGCCCCACTATGGCTACACCTTC. This codes for CASSVAYGDRPHYGYTF.

This clonotype was seen at least ten times. A read error is possible here, since a much larger clone lies one base away. V gene TRBV2 combines with J gene TRBJ2-5; TRBD2 matches 7 bases. This CDR3 is built from 14 residues. CDR1 and CDR2 from the germline V gene are SNHLY and FYNNEI. J lost 4 bases, V lost 7 bases, and 9 bases had no gene match. The CDR3 nucleotides are TGTGCCAGCAAAATCAGCGGGACTGCAGAGACCCAGTACTTC. Protein: CASKISGTAETQYF.